The 3 T cell receptor beta chains below come from one sample, sequenced in a study of blood T cell repertoires in COVID-19. Generated by immunoSEQ multiplex PCR, the TCRdb table keeps only in-frame clones and is missing some. The table records 140,000 to 150,000 clones, roughly 84% of them present only once. Specimen: PBMCs or T cells enriched from blood (not recorded which). The receptor source for this set is a woman aged 45-59 years who had been exposed to COVID-19.

The chain joins TRBV15 to TRBJ2-5; no reliable D call. V gave up 0 bases and J gave up 5 bases, with 10 bases separating them. Germline lookup yields CDR1 LNHNV and CDR2 YYDKDF (reference sequence). This CDR3 is 14 amino acids long. In nucleotides, the CDR3 is TGTGCCACCAGCAGAGACAGGTTCTCTGAGACCCAGTACTTC. It encodes CATSRDRFSETQYF.

V and J are TRBV12-3 or TRBV12-4 and TRBJ1-2, with 7 positions matching TRBD1. Trimming took 5 bases from V and 14 from J; bases not matched to a gene: 5. The CDR3 totals 10 residues. CDR3 region: CASSQGVRTF. In DNA form, the CDR3 reads TGTGCCAGCAGTCAGGGGGTTCGGACCTTC.

J is TRBJ1-2 and V is TRBV6-5; D is ambiguous. CDR1 is MNHEY and CDR2 is SVGAGI in the germline V gene. The CDR3 extends over 14 amino acids. Trimming pared 8 bases from V and 4 bases from J, leaving 17 bases between. The CDR3: CASVPEDGVYGYTF. The CDR3 nucleotides read TGTGCCAGCGTGCCCGAGGACGGGGTCTATGGCTACACCTTC.